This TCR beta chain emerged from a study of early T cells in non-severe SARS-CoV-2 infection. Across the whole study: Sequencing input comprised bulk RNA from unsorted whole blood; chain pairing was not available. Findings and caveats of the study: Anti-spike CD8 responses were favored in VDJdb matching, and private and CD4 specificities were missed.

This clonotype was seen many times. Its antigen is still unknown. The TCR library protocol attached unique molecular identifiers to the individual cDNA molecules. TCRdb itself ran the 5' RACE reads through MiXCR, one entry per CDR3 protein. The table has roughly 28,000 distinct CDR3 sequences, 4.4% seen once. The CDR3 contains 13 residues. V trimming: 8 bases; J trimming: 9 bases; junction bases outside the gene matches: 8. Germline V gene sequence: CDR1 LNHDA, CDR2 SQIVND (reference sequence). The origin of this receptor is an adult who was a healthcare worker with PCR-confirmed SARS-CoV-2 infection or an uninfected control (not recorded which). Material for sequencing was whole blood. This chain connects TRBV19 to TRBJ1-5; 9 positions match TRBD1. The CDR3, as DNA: TGTGCCAGTGGACAGGGGCAACCCTCGCCCCAGCATTTT. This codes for CASGQGQPSPQHF. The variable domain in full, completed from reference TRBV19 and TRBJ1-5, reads DGGITQSPKYLFRKEGQNVTLSCEQNLNHDAMYWYRQDPGQGLRLIYYSQIVNDFQKGDIAEGYSVSREKKESFPLTVTSAQKNPTAFYLCASGQGQPSPQHFGDGTRLSIL.